These 30 T cell receptor beta chains share one sample of origin, sequenced in a study of blood T cell repertoires in COVID-19. Sequencing used immunoSEQ multiplex PCR; TCRdb keeps in-frame clones, though not all of them. The data hold roughly 200,000 clones, with approximately 80% observed a single time. Specimen: peripheral blood. These receptor sequences come from a woman older than 75 with COVID-19, enrolled during active disease.

J is TRBJ1-4 and V is TRBV21-1. TRBV21-1 is listed as a pseudogene. This CDR3 region has 15 residues. In nucleotides, the CDR3 is TGTGCCAGCAGCCGGTCGGAGGGGACGAATGAAAAACTGTTTTTT. This codes for CASSRSEGTNEKLFF.

The J gene is TRBJ1-5, the V gene TRBV28, with D hard to call. The CDR3 extends over 14 amino acids. Trimming took 2 bases from V and 8 from J, leaving 13 bases between them. Germline CDR1 is MDHEN and CDR2 is SYDVKM. CDR3 nucleotide sequence: TGTGCCAGCAGTTTAGTGCAGAAATCTGAGCCCCAGCATTTT. This gives the protein CASSLVQKSEPQHF.

CDR3 sequence reads: CATRTGTANQPQHF. In DNA, the CDR3 is TGTGCCACCCGGACAGGGACAGCCAATCAGCCCCAGCATTTT. The rearrangement links TRBV2 to TRBJ1-5, with 8 bases that match TRBD1. Germline loops: CDR1 SNHLY, CDR2 FYNNEI. The V gene end was trimmed by 10 bases and the J gene end by 3 bases; junction bases not matched to a gene: 8. The length of the CDR3 is 14 residues. Filled out from reference TRBV2 and TRBJ1-5, the complete variable domain reads EPEVTQTPSHQVTQMGQEVILRCVPISNHLYFYWYRQILGQKVEFLVSFYNNEISEKSEIFDDQFSVERPDGSNFTLKIRSTKLEDSAMYFCATRTGTANQPQHFGDGTRLSIL.

The V call is TRBV28, the J call TRBJ1-5; D gene unclear. This CDR3 spans 12 amino acids. CDR1 and CDR2 from the germline V gene are MDHEN and SYDVKM. Trimming stripped 7 bases from V and 4 bases from J, with 8 bases between. The CDR3 DNA is TGTGCCAGCACCTCGGGAAATCAGCCCCAGCATTTT. Its translation is CASTSGNQPQHF.

The rearrangement joins TRBV29-1 to TRBJ2-7; 9 bases are a match to TRBD2. V dropped 3 bases and J dropped 2; count of bases not matched to a gene: 5. The CDR3 spans 14 residues. The germline V gene encodes CDR1 SQVTM and CDR2 ANQGSEA. CDR3 amino acids: CSVDWASGTYEQYF. The CDR3, as DNA: TGCAGCGTTGATTGGGCTAGCGGGACCTACGAGCAGTACTTC.

J is TRBJ2-5 and V is TRBV19; TRBD2 agrees at 10 bases. The trim removed 6 bases at V and 3 bases at J, leaving 10 bases unmatched. Looked up from germline, CDR1 is LNHDA and CDR2 is SQIVND (reference sequence). The CDR3 length is 16 residues. CDR3 amino acids: CASSGRRTSGEETQYF. The CDR3 DNA follows: TGTGCCAGTAGCGGGCGAAGGACTAGCGGTGAAGAGACCCAGTACTTC.

The rearrangement joins TRBV19 to TRBJ1-5; D call uncertain. The CDR3 has 13 amino acids. Deletions cut 1 base from V and 6 bases from J, with 7 bases between. CDR1 and CDR2 from the germline V gene are LNHDA and SQIVND (reference sequence). The CDR3 spells CASSIGEAQPQHF. The CDR3 region has the DNA TGTGCCAGTAGTATAGGGGAGGCTCAGCCCCAGCATTTT.

The rearrangement joins TRBV5-1 to TRBJ1-3; 10 bases agree with TRBD1. The length of the CDR3 is 16 residues. V shed 4 bases and J 0 bases; nucleotides not matched to a gene: 4. The V gene's germline CDR1 is SGHRS and CDR2 YFSETQ. CDR3 region: CASSIGTGDSGNTIYF. Written as DNA, the CDR3 is TGCGCCAGCAGCATCGGGACAGGGGACTCTGGAAACACCATATATTTT.

This clone has just one count. This chain uses TRBV2 with TRBJ2-7, with 9 bases identical to TRBD1. This CDR3 comprises 13 residues. Germline CDR1 SNHLY, CDR2 FYNNEI. J was trimmed by 7 bases and V by 5 bases; bases with no gene match: 6. CDR3 region: CASSLDRGWEQYF. CDR3 DNA: TGTGCCAGCAGTTTGGACAGGGGTTGGGAGCAGTACTTC.

This clone was counted a single time. The chain couples TRBV5-1 to TRBJ2-7; D is perhaps TRBD1 (5 bases). Trimming shortened V by 4 bases and J by 2 bases, and 13 bases separated the two germline ends. There are 14 residues in the CDR3. The germline CDR1 and CDR2 sequences are SGHRS and YFSETQ. The CDR3 nucleotides are TGCGCCAGCAGCGATTACAGGACCCCCTACGAGCAGTACTTC. Translation gives CASSDYRTPYEQYF. Full variable domain (missing parts from reference TRBV5-1 and TRBJ2-7): KAGVTQTPRYLIKTRGQQVTLSCSPISGHRSVSWYQQTPGQGLQFLFEYFSETQRNKGNFPGRFSGRQFSNSRSEMNVSTLELGDSALYLCASSDYRTPYEQYFGPGTRLTVT.

This clone was found a few times. The chain employs TRBV6-5 and TRBJ1-2, with 10 bases that match TRBD1. V lost 6 bases, J lost 2 bases, and 6 bases stayed unmatched. Germline assignment: CDR1 MNHEY and CDR2 SVGAGI. The CDR3 extends over 15 amino acids. Here the CDR3 reads CASRTGGPVNYGYTF. CDR3 sequence (DNA): TGTGCCAGCAGGACAGGGGGCCCAGTCAACTATGGCTACACCTTC.

V usage is TRBV4-1 and J usage is TRBJ1-1; D is unresolved. The CDR3 has 14 residues. Trimming pared 0 bases from V and 4 bases from J, leaving 9 bases between. Germline loops: CDR1 MGHRA, CDR2 YSYEKL. The CDR3, as DNA: TGCGCCAGCAGCCAAGATTCGGGTCCCACTGAAGCTTTCTTT. It yields the protein CASSQDSGPTEAFF.

The chain carries TRBV9 and TRBJ2-1; D might be TRBD2 (5 bases). From germline, CDR1 is SGDLS and CDR2 YYNGEE. V was clipped by 0 bases and J by 2 bases, with 6 bases between them. The CDR3 is 14 amino acids. This CDR3 reads CASSVVGTYNEQFF. In nucleotides, the CDR3 is TGTGCCAGCAGCGTAGTCGGGACCTACAATGAGCAGTTCTTC.

The chain has TRBV5-1 and TRBJ2-5, with D maybe TRBD1 (6 bases). The CDR3 extends over 13 amino acids. CDR1 is SGHRS and CDR2 is YFSETQ in the germline V gene. V dropped 4 bases and J dropped 2 bases, with 9 bases sitting between them. CDR3 region: CASSPQGQETQYF. DNA for the CDR3: TGCGCCAGCAGCCCCCAGGGGCAAGAGACCCAGTACTTC. The full variable domain, in which reference TRBV5-1 and TRBJ2-5 provide the parts outside the CDR3, is KAGVTQTPRYLIKTRGQQVTLSCSPISGHRSVSWYQQTPGQGLQFLFEYFSETQRNKGNFPGRFSGRQFSNSRSEMNVSTLELGDSALYLCASSPQGQETQYFGPGTRLLVL.

J is TRBJ1-3 and V is TRBV27; tentatively, D is TRBD1 (5 bases). With 6 bases removed from V and 2 bases from J, the gap between germline ends came to 11 bases. This CDR3 has 14 amino acids. CDR1 is MNHEY, CDR2 SMNVEV, per germline (reference sequence). The CDR3: CASSPTGAGNTIYF. The DNA of the CDR3 is TGTGCCAGCAGCCCCACGGGGGCTGGAAACACCATATATTTT.

V usage is TRBV2 and J usage is TRBJ1-1; D is uncertain. The CDR3 consists of 11 residues. V shed 8 bases and J shed 3 bases, with 7 bases lying between them. Germline values: CDR1 SNHLY, CDR2 FYNNEI. The CDR3 bases are TGTGCCAGCCAGTATGACACTGAAGCTTTCTTT. It translates to CASQYDTEAFF. The full variable domain, in which reference TRBV2 and TRBJ1-1 provide the parts outside the CDR3, is EPEVTQTPSHQVTQMGQEVILRCVPISNHLYFYWYRQILGQKVEFLVSFYNNEISEKSEIFDDQFSVERPDGSNFTLKIRSTKLEDSAMYFCASQYDTEAFFGQGTRLTVV.

The V call is TRBV10-2, the J call TRBJ1-6, with TRBD1 matching over 7 bases. This CDR3 spans 15 amino acids. Germline values: CDR1 WSHSY, CDR2 SAAADI. Trimming cost V 2 bases and J 7 bases; bases outside gene matches: 5. The DNA for the CDR3 is TGCGCCAGCAGTGAGGACAGGGTCAGGAATTCACCCCTCCACTTT. Protein product: CASSEDRVRNSPLHF.

This chain joins TRBV5-8 and TRBJ2-7, with 8 bases identical to TRBD1. The CDR3 extends over 15 amino acids. Trimming took 3 bases from V and 0 from J; bases not matched to a gene: 5. The V gene's germline CDR1 is SGHTS and CDR2 YDEGEE. CDR3 residues: CASSYRGVSSYEQYF. The CDR3 coding sequence is TGTGCCAGCAGCTACAGGGGGGTGAGCTCCTACGAGCAGTACTTC.

V is TRBV2 and J is TRBJ2-2; weak D call: TRBD1 (5 bases). CDR1 and CDR2 (germline): SNHLY, FYNNEI. Trimming stripped 7 bases from V and 8 bases from J, with 11 bases between. This CDR3 region has 12 residues. CDR3 in amino acids: CASTEQGGELFF. Here the CDR3 DNA reads TGTGCCAGCACCGAGCAGGGTGGGGAGCTGTTTTTT.

Notes on this clone: Other DNA sequences from this sample encode an identical CDR3 as well. This sequence joins TRBV3-1 (or the pseudogene TRBV3-2) and TRBJ2-7; D call uncertain. Trimming stripped 4 bases from V and 5 bases from J, with 9 bases between. From germline, CDR1 is LGHDT and CDR2 YNNKEL (reference sequence). This CDR3 is built from 12 residues. This CDR3 is CASSLTGDEQYF. Written as DNA, the CDR3 is TGTGCCAGCAGCCTGACTGGTGACGAGCAGTACTTC.

The rearrangement links TRBV18 to TRBJ1-2, with 8 bases matching TRBD1. From germline, CDR1 is KGHSH and CDR2 LQKENI. With 0 bases clipped from V and 4 bases from J, the junction kept 1 base outside the gene matches. The CDR3 length is 14 residues. Here the CDR3 reads CASSPPDRAYGYTF. The CDR3 DNA reads TGTGCCAGCTCACCACCGGACAGGGCCTATGGCTACACCTTC.

The genes are TRBV5-1 and TRBJ2-7; 10 bases are shared with TRBD2. CDR1 is SGHRS, CDR2 YFSETQ, per germline. With 3 bases clipped from V and 7 bases from J, the junction kept 10 bases outside the gene matches. CDR3 length: 15 residues. The CDR3 spells CASSWSSSGRGEQYF. CDR3 nucleotides: TGCGCCAGCAGCTGGTCCTCTAGCGGGAGAGGGGAGCAGTACTTC.

V usage is TRBV6-2 or TRBV6-3 and J usage is TRBJ2-7; 9 nucleotides line up with TRBD1. The ends lost 5 bases at V and 3 bases at J; junction bases unmatched: 8. Germline V CDR1 and CDR2: MNHEY, SVGEGT. The CDR3 is 15 residues long. The CDR3 loop reads CASSGGGTGFYEQYF. CDR3 in DNA: TGTGCCAGCAGTGGAGGTGGGACAGGGTTCTACGAGCAGTACTTC.

The chain uses TRBV19 and TRBJ2-5; D unclear. Germline CDR1 is LNHDA and CDR2 is SQIVND (reference sequence). CDR3 length equals 13 residues. V gave up 3 bases and J gave up 1 base, with 6 bases separating them. The CDR3 sequence is CASSIGSQETQYF. The CDR3 DNA sequence: TGTGCCAGTAGTATCGGTAGCCAAGAGACCCAGTACTTC.

The chain recombines TRBV5-1 with TRBJ2-3; weak D call: TRBD1 (6 bases). The CDR3 contains 15 residues. Trimming stripped 2 bases from V and 3 bases from J, with 13 bases between. Germline V gene sequence: CDR1 SGHRS, CDR2 YFSETQ. The CDR3, as DNA: TGCGCCAGCAGCTTCAGGGGCGTTGAGACAGATACGCAGTATTTT. It translates to CASSFRGVETDTQYF.

V usage is TRBV5-4 and J usage is TRBJ1-1, with a tentative D call TRBD1 (5 bases). CDR3 length: 15 amino acids. The V end was cut by 0 bases, the J end by 1 base, with 10 bases between. Germline lookup yields CDR1 SGHNT and CDR2 YYREEE (reference sequence). This chain's CDR3 is CASSLGGLGNTEAFF. CDR3 nucleotide sequence: TGTGCCAGCAGCTTGGGGGGCCTCGGGAACACTGAAGCTTTCTTT.

The V gene is TRBV24-1, the J gene TRBJ2-7; 7 bases line up with TRBD2. CDR3 length equals 17 residues. V gave up 1 base and J gave up 2 bases; unmatched junction bases: 10. Germline V CDR1 and CDR2: KGHDR, SFDVKD. CDR3 in DNA: TGTGCCACCAGTGATTTTGCCCTAGCGGTCCTTACCTACGAGCAGTACTTC. Translated, it gives CATSDFALAVLTYEQYF.

A few counts support this clone. The chain links TRBV19 to TRBJ1-5, with unresolved D. Germline V gives CDR1 LNHDA, CDR2 SQIVND (reference sequence). The CDR3 covers 15 residues. V was cut by 3 bases and J by 3 bases, with 12 bases left in between. CDR3 residues: CASSILWSVNQPQHF. CDR3 DNA: TGTGCCAGTAGTATCTTGTGGTCAGTCAATCAGCCCCAGCATTTT.

J is TRBJ2-2 and V is TRBV5-1; 9 bases are a match to TRBD1. From germline, CDR1 is SGHRS and CDR2 YFSETQ. The CDR3 totals 17 residues. V lost 2 bases, J lost 6 bases, and 11 bases stayed unmatched. The CDR3 sequence: CASSLSTGGGGAGELFF. For the CDR3, the DNA is TGCGCCAGCAGCTTATCGACAGGGGGAGGAGGCGCCGGGGAGCTGTTTTTT.

The CDR3 reads CASSPPGVTDTQYF. CDR3 nucleotide sequence: TGTGCCAGCAGCCCTCCGGGAGTCACAGATACGCAGTATTTT. This chain connects TRBV7-9 to TRBJ2-3, with D maybe TRBD2 (6 bases). The V end was cut by 5 bases, the J end by 2 bases, with 11 bases between. Germline V gene data show CDR1 as SEHNR and CDR2 as FQNEAQ (reference sequence). This CDR3 spans 14 amino acids.